The rows below give T cell receptor beta chains drawn from one sample of a study of CD8 T cells in ankylosing spondylitis. Using its own MiXCR run on the 5' RACE reads, TCRdb lists one record per CDR3 protein. This table holds around 90,000 distinct CDR3 sequences, under 30% found once. Input material: blood, either unsorted or a sorted T cell fraction (not recorded which). Receptors originate from a male donor with ankylosing spondylitis or in good health (not recorded which). CDR3s include the opening cysteine and the closing phenylalanine or tryptophan. D genes are given only for firm matches. Part of the rows lack a size; the others show once, few, many or a class for expanded clones.

TRBD1 | TRBJ2-5 | NA | TRBV15 | TGTGCCACCAGCTACAATCCTACAGGGGGCCAAGAGACCCAGTACTTC | CATSYNPTGGQETQYF
NA | TRBJ1-3 | NA | TRBV5-1 | TGCGCCAGCAGCTTGGATGGGGGAAACAGAAACACCATATATTTT | CASSLDGGNRNTIYF
NA | TRBJ2-3 | NA | TRBV5-1 | TGCGCCAGCAGTCTAGGGGAATTTAGCACAGATACGCAGTATTTT | CASSLGEFSTDTQYF
TRBD2 | TRBJ2-2 | NA | TRBV24-1 | TGTGCCACCAGTGACGCGGGAGGGCCTTTCACCGGGGAGCTGTTTTTT | CATSDAGGPFTGELFF
TRBD1 | TRBJ2-2 | medium-sized | TRBV27 | TGTGCCAGCAGTTTATCAGGGGGCGCCCCCGGGGAGCTGTTTTTT | CASSLSGGAPGELFF
TRBD2 | TRBJ2-1 | once | TRBV5-5 | TGTGCCAGCGGGCCTTTTGGGACTAGCGGGCCCCAGTTCTTC | CASGPFGTSGPQFF
TRBD1 | TRBJ1-1 | many | TRBV2 | TGTGCCAGCAGTTCCCGGTGGGACAGCCAAGCTTTCTTT | CASSSRWDSQAFF
TRBD1 | TRBJ1-5 | few | TRBV6-1 | TGTGCCAGCAGTGGCCTGATCAGGACAGGGAGGGCCAATCAGCCCCAGCATTTT | CASSGLIRTGRANQPQHF
TRBD1 | TRBJ1-5 | NA | TRBV20-1 | TGCAGTGCTGATTCCGGGACAGGGGGTGGGAGATATAGCAATCAGCCCCAGCATTTT | CSADSGTGGGRYSNQPQHF
NA | TRBJ2-7 | NA | TRBV10-3 | TGTGCCATCAGCGGAGGGGACGAGCAGTACTTC | CAISGGDEQYF
TRBD1 | TRBJ2-5 | NA | TRBV25-1 | TGTGCCAGCTCCAGCCCCAGGGGGCTTTTTTTGGAGACCCAGTACTTC | CASSSPRGLFLETQYF
TRBD1 | TRBJ1-2 | few | TRBV29-1 | TGCAGCGTGGATGACAGGGGTAACTATGGCTACACCTTC | CSVDDRGNYGYTF
NA | TRBJ2-3 | NA | TRBV7-2 | TGTGCCAGCAGCTTAGGACCTCCAGATACGCAGTATTTT | CASSLGPPDTQYF
NA | TRBJ2-7 | few | TRBV20-1 | TGCAGTGCTGAAAAGACAGGCAACGACGAGCAGTACTTC | CSAEKTGNDEQYF
NA | TRBJ1-2 | NA | TRBV29-1 | TGCAGCGTGGCCAGGGTGAATGGCTACACCTTC | CSVARVNGYTF
NA | TRBJ1-2 | few | TRBV5-1 | TGCGCCAGCAGCCCGGGCGACACCCAGGGAGGCTACACCTTC | CASSPGDTQGGYTF
NA | TRBJ2-3 | NA | TRBV5-1 | TGCGCCAGCAGCTCGGACGACGCTAGCACAGATACGCAGTATTTT | CASSSDDASTDTQYF
TRBD2 | TRBJ2-2 | NA | TRBV20-1 | TGCAGTGCTAGAGATCGACTAGCGGGGGTACTCGGGGAGCTGTTTTTT | CSARDRLAGVLGELFF
NA | TRBJ2-3 | NA | TRBV20-1 | TGCAGTGCTAGTAAACAGGGAACGCAGTATTTT | CSASKQGTQYF
TRBD2 | TRBJ2-6 | NA | TRBV12-3/TRBV12-4 | TGTGCCAGCAGCGCTCGACTAGCGGGTCACTCTGGGGCCAACGTCCTGACTTTC | CASSARLAGHSGANVLTF
NA | TRBJ2-2 | NA | TRBV7-9 | TGTGCCAGCAGCTTTTCGGGGGCGGGAGTCCCCGTCGGGGAGCTGTTTTTT | CASSFSGAGVPVGELFF
NA | TRBJ1-1 | NA | TRBV7-3 | TGTGCCAGCAGCATAGTTGGGGCTGGGAACACTGAAGCTTTCTTT | CASSIVGAGNTEAFF
TRBD2 | TRBJ2-3 | NA | TRBV29-1 | TGCAGCGTTCCCCGACTAGCGGGGGGCACAGATACGCAGTATTTT | CSVPRLAGGTDTQYF